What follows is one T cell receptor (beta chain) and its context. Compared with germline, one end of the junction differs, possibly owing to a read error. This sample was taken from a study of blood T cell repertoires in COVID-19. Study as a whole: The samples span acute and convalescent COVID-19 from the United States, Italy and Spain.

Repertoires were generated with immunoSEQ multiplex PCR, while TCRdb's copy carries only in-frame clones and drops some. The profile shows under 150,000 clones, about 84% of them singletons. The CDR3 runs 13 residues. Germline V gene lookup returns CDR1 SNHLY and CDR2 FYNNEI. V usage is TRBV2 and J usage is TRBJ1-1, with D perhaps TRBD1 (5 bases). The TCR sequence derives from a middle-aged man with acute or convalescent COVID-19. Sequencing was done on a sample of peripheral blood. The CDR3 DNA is TGTGCCGGCAGGGTAACGAAGGGGACTGAAGCTTTCTTT. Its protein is CAGRVTKGTEAFF.